These T cell receptor beta chains were read from a single sample in a study of blood T cells in healthy people across ages. TCRdb itself ran the 5' RACE reads through MiXCR, one entry per CDR3 protein. The sample includes some 900,000 distinct CDR3 sequences, approximately 49% of them seen just once. The sample taken for sequencing was blood. All receptors derive from a man aged 25 to 45 in good health. Both conserved end residues are part of each CDR3. D genes are given only for firm matches. Clone size, where shown, is once, few, many, or a class for clones that have expanded.

v_gene	abundance	d_gene	j_gene	len	CDR3nt	CDR3aa
TRBV7-7	-	-	TRBJ2-3	14	TGTGCTAGCAGCTTATACAAAAGGAAGGGTACGCAGTATTTT	CASSLYKRKGTQYF
TRBV29-1	few	TRBD1	TRBJ2-2	15	TGCAGCGTTACACCGGGACAGGCGAACACCGGGGAGCTGTTTTTT	CSVTPGQANTGELFF
TRBV2	few	-	TRBJ2-3	12	TGTGCCAGCAGTGAACTATCAGATACGCAGTATTTT	CASSELSDTQYF
TRBV3-1	few	TRBD1	TRBJ1-4	15	TGTGCCAGCAGCGGTGCCGGGACAGGATATGAAAAACTGTTTTTT	CASSGAGTGYEKLFF
TRBV5-1	few	-	TRBJ1-1	13	TGCGCCAGCAGCTTGGAGTGGTACACTGAAGCTTTCTTT	CASSLEWYTEAFF
TRBV27	-	TRBD1	TRBJ2-7	21	TGTGCCAGCAGTCTACCGACGTTCAGCAGGGACAGGGGGTTTTCTCGACTCGAGCAGTACTTC	CASSLPTFSRDRGFSRLEQYF
TRBV4-3	-	-	TRBJ2-7	15	TGCGCCAGCAGCCAAGCCGCCGCCGGTTCCTACGAGCAGTACTTC	CASSQAAAGSYEQYF
TRBV25-1	-	-	TRBJ2-5	14	TGTGCCAGCAGTGAATCTACATCTCAAGAGACCCAGTACTTC	CASSESTSQETQYF
TRBV15	-	-	TRBJ1-4	15	TGTGCCACCAGCATTGGGGGTGCGAGGGATGAAAAACTGTTTTTT	CATSIGGARDEKLFF
TRBV10-2	-	-	TRBJ2-1	14	TGCGCCAGCAGTGAGTCGGAAGGGGTCGATGAGCAGTTCTTC	CASSESEGVDEQFF
TRBV10-3	few	-	TRBJ2-1	13	TGTGCCATCAGTGACGGGACAAACAATGAGCAGTTCTTC	CAISDGTNNEQFF
TRBV6-2/TRBV6-3	-	TRBD2	TRBJ2-1	15	TGTGTCAGCACAGCTGGGACTAGCGGCTTCAATGAGCAGTTCTTC	CVSTAGTSGFNEQFF
TRBV12-5	few	-	TRBJ2-1	12	TGTGCTAGTGGTTTGGTAACCGCACCGCAGTTCTTC	CASGLVTAPQFF
TRBV12-3/TRBV12-4	once	-	TRBJ2-7	11	TGTGCCAGCAGGTCCCGACAGAAGCAGTACTTC	CASRSRQKQYF
TRBV7-2	-	TRBD2	TRBJ2-7	16	TGTGCCAGCAGGAGCGAGGCGGGACTAGCGGGGGGGAACGAGTACTTC	CASRSEAGLAGGNEYF
TRBV9	-	-	TRBJ2-1	15	TGTGCCAGCAGCGTAATTAGCGGAACGTACAATGAGCAGTTCTTC	CASSVISGTYNEQFF
TRBV6-1	-	TRBD1	TRBJ2-2	12	TGTGCCAGCAGGGGACAGGAAGAGGAGCTGTTTTTT	CASRGQEEELFF
TRBV3-1	-	-	TRBJ2-7	15	TGTGCCAGCAGCCCGGGACTTCAGCCCTCCTACGAGCAGTACTTC	CASSPGLQPSYEQYF
TRBV6-2/TRBV6-3	-	TRBD2	TRBJ2-1	14	TGTGCCAGCCGAAGCGGGGCTTACTACAATGAGCAGTTCTTC	CASRSGAYYNEQFF
TRBV27	-	-	TRBJ2-1	14	TGTGCCAGCAGAGGGGGGGACTCCTACAATGAGCAGTTCTTC	CASRGGDSYNEQFF
TRBV7-2	-	-	TRBJ1-6	13	TGTGCCAGCAGCTTAGATTTTAAGGCGCCCCTCCACTTT	CASSLDFKAPLHF
TRBV12-3/TRBV12-4	few	TRBD1	TRBJ1-2	15	TGTGCCAGCAGTTCCCGACAGGGGGCTGGCTATGGCTACACCTTC	CASSSRQGAGYGYTF
TRBV6-6	-	-	TRBJ1-5	17	-	CASSSSTEPMSNQPQHF